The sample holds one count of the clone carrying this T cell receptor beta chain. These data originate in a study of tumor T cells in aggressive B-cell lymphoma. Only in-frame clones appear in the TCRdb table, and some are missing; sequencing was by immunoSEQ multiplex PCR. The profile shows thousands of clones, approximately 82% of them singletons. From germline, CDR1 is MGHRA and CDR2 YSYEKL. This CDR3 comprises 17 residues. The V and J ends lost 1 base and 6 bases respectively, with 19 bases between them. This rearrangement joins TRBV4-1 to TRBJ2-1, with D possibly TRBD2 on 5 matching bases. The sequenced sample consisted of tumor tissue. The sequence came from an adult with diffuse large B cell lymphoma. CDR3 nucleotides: TGCGCCAGCAGCCAAGGGAGCCTAGCCTCGGCCGGCAATGAGCAGTTCTTC. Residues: CASSQGSLASAGNEQFF.